A single sample gave rise to the 24 T cell receptor beta chains below, sequenced in a study of Graves' ophthalmopathy and Graves' hyperthyroidism listed by TCRdb under 2018. Sequencing instrument: Illumina HiSeq 2000. TCR beta CDR3 regions were amplified from RNA transcripts for repertoire sequencing. The first round was an RT-PCR using HTBI primers with the Qiagen OneStep RT-PCR kit, and this first round was followed by a second-round multiplex PCR, then size selection and purification. TCRdb reprocessed the public reads (quality trimming at Q25 with fastp, clone calling with MiXCR) and kept in-frame beta chains. Every CDR3 protein is listed once, alongside the most common genes and DNA of its rows. For this sample there are 200,000 to 250,000 distinct CDR3 sequences; roughly a fifth appear just once. The ten largest make up approximately 40% of the sample. The sample was peripheral blood. These receptors came from a woman aged 45-65 years with Graves' ophthalmopathy. Donor details come from another sample of the same person, matched by shared clones.

Many counts were recorded for this clonotype. The rearrangement uses TRBV6-1 and TRBJ1-6; the D is unclear. The ends were cut back, 2 bases at V and 4 bases at J, with 12 bases in the middle. The CDR3 loop spans 16 amino acids. Germline-derived CDR1 and CDR2 are MNHNS and SASEGT. This chain's CDR3 is CASSELSNLYNSPLHF. CDR3 nucleotide sequence: TGTGCCAGCAGTGAATTATCGAACCTATATAATTCACCCCTCCACTTT.

This clonotype was found many times. The chain is built from TRBV20-1 and TRBJ2-5; 8 positions match TRBD1. The CDR3 length is 14 residues. CDR1 and CDR2 from the germline V gene are DFQATT and SNEGSKA (reference sequence). The V and J ends lost 1 base and 5 bases, in that order; junction bases with no gene match: 6. The CDR3 DNA sequence: TGCAGTGCTAGAGCTCAACAGGGGGTTGAGACCCAGTACTTC. Residues: CSARAQQGVETQYF.

This clonotype was seen repeatedly, ten times or more. V is TRBV5-1 and J is TRBJ2-4; TRBD2 might be the D (5 bases). Per the germline V gene, CDR1 is SGHRS and CDR2 is YFSETQ. Trimming took off 0 bases at V and 6 bases at J, with 10 bases between the two ends. The CDR3 is made up of 14 amino acids. DNA for the CDR3: TGCGCCAGCAGCTTGGGGGAGCCCTTAAACATTCAGTACTTC. Amino acids: CASSLGEPLNIQYF. The full variable domain, in which reference TRBV5-1 and TRBJ2-4 provide the parts outside the CDR3, is KAGVTQTPRYLIKTRGQQVTLSCSPISGHRSVSWYQQTPGQGLQFLFEYFSETQRNKGNFPGRFSGRQFSNSRSEMNVSTLELGDSALYLCASSLGEPLNIQYFGAGTRLSVL.

This clonotype was counted many times. The rearrangement links TRBV6-2 or TRBV6-3 to TRBJ2-1; no firm D call. V was clipped by 6 bases and J by 3 bases, with 3 bases between them. The germline CDR1 and CDR2 sequences are MNHEY and SVGEGT. CDR3 size: 11 residues. The CDR3 DNA follows: TGTGCCAGCAGAGTCTACAATGAGCAGTTCTTC. It encodes CASRVYNEQFF.

The V and J genes are TRBV12-3 or TRBV12-4 and TRBJ1-3, with TRBD1 matching over 9 bases. The CDR3 consists of 14 residues. The junction had 2 bases not matched to a gene; V was cut back by 7 bases and J by 1 base. The DNA for the CDR3 is TGTGCCAGCAAGGGGACAGGGTCTGGAAACACCATATATTTT. Encoded protein: CASKGTGSGNTIYF.

This clonotype was found many times. The chain recombines TRBV27 with TRBJ2-2; 10 bases agree with TRBD1. The CDR3 length is 17 residues. Per the germline V gene, CDR1 is MNHEY and CDR2 is SMNVEV (reference sequence). After removal of 5 bases from V and 5 bases from J, the junction contained 11 bases not matched to a gene. In DNA form, the CDR3 reads TGTGCCAGCAGTGAGGGACAGGGGTGGGGGTCGACCGGGGAGCTGTTTTTT. Protein product: CASSEGQGWGSTGELFF.

The CDR3 DNA reads as TGTGCCAGCACCCCCGCGTCGGGCGGACTCTACGAGCAGTACTTC. Translation: CASTPASGGLYEQYF. The chain employs TRBV28 and TRBJ2-7; weak D call: TRBD2 (5 bases). Looked up from germline, CDR1 is MDHEN and CDR2 is SYDVKM. The germline V and J ends were trimmed by 7 bases and 3 bases, with 19 bases remaining between them. CDR3 length equals 15 residues.

This clonotype came up many times. This chain uses TRBV11-2 with TRBJ2-5; the D gene could be TRBD1 or TRBD2 (6 bases each). CDR3 length: 18 amino acids. V was shortened by 1 base and J by 5 bases, with 23 bases between the two germline ends. Germline V gene data show CDR1 as SGHAT and CDR2 as FQNNGV. The CDR3 DNA reads as TGTGCCAGCAGCTTAGTTCGGGGGCCGGGAGAAGCGAGGGAGACCCAGTACTTC. Amino acids: CASSLVRGPGEARETQYF.

In its sample, this clonotype was seen once. The chain combines TRBV28 with TRBJ2-7, with no clear D. Germline CDR1 and CDR2: MDHEN and SYDVKM. The CDR3 is 11 amino acids. V lost 1 base to trimming and J lost 12 bases, with 10 bases between them. CDR3 nucleotide sequence: TGTGCCAGCAGTTTATTCGGAGTGGGGTACTTC. This gives the protein CASSLFGVGYF.

With regard to this clonotype: A much bigger clone sits one base away, suggesting this may be a read error. V gene TRBV24-1 combines with J gene TRBJ2-2; D may be TRBD2 (6 bases). The CDR3 is 15 amino acids. Germline values: CDR1 KGHDR, CDR2 SFDVKD. V lost 5 bases and J lost 8, with 17 bases in between. In DNA form, the CDR3 reads TGTGCCACCAGTGGGGGGGACCCCGGAGGGGGGGAGCTGTTTTTT. It encodes CATSGGDPGGGELFF.

This clonotype has a handful of counts. This rearrangement joins TRBV11-2 to TRBJ2-7, with TRBD2 identical over 9 bases. The CDR3 runs 13 residues. The germline V gene encodes CDR1 SGHAT and CDR2 FQNNGV. V lost 4 bases to trimming and J lost 7 bases; unmatched junction nucleotides: 5. The CDR3 region is CASSSSGRLEQYF. CDR3 bases: TGTGCCAGCAGCTCCAGCGGGAGGTTGGAGCAGTACTTC.

This clonotype showed up many times. The chain recombines TRBV12-3 or TRBV12-4 with TRBJ1-3; a weak D match, TRBD1 (5 bases). The CDR3 length is 14 residues. Between the trimmed V and J ends, which lost 10 bases and 3 bases, there was a span of 16 bases. The CDR3 reads CANGGKFGGNTIYF. The DNA for the CDR3 is TGTGCCAACGGGGGAAAATTTGGTGGAAACACCATATATTTT.

This clonotype has ten or more counts. The rearrangement uses TRBV6-1 and TRBJ2-5, with TRBD1 identical over 7 bases. J gave up 5 bases and V 4 bases, and 7 bases lay outside the gene matches. Germline V lookup: CDR1 MNHNS, CDR2 SASEGT. The CDR3 is 14 residues long. The CDR3 sequence is CASSGRQGLETQYF. The CDR3, as DNA: TGTGCCAGCAGTGGGCGACAGGGCTTGGAGACCCAGTACTTC.

This clonotype appeared many times. The chain joins TRBV24-1 to TRBJ2-5; 8 nucleotides match TRBD1. The ends lost 4 bases at V and 0 bases at J; junction bases unmatched: 9. Germline V lookup: CDR1 KGHDR, CDR2 SFDVKD. The CDR3 has 17 residues. CDR3 in DNA: TGTGCCACCAGTGACCCCGGACAGGGCCGGTACCAAGAGACCCAGTACTTC. Protein sequence: CATSDPGQGRYQETQYF.

The chain recombines TRBV19 with TRBJ2-1, with D uncertain. Trimming pared 2 bases from V and 0 bases from J, leaving 8 bases between. This CDR3 is 15 amino acids long. Per the germline V gene, CDR1 is LNHDA and CDR2 is SQIVND (reference sequence). CDR3 bases: TGTGCCAGTAGTATATACAGCAGCTCCTACAATGAGCAGTTCTTC. Translated: CASSIYSSSYNEQFF. The variable domain in full, completed from reference TRBV19 and TRBJ2-1, reads DGGITQSPKYLFRKEGQNVTLSCEQNLNHDAMYWYRQDPGQGLRLIYYSQIVNDFQKGDIAEGYSVSREKKESFPLTVTSAQKNPTAFYLCASSIYSSSYNEQFFGPGTRLTVL.

This clonotype was counted many times. V usage is TRBV5-1 and J usage is TRBJ2-7; D is tentatively TRBD1 or TRBD2 (5 bases each). The V gene lost 0 bases and the J gene lost 7 bases, with 17 bases spanning the gap. The CDR3 is 15 residues long. The germline gives CDR1 SGHRS, CDR2 YFSETQ. CDR3 DNA: TGCGCCAGCAGCTTGGTGTTAGGGGAGAGGGGAGAGCAGTACTTC. It specifies CASSLVLGERGEQYF.

There are a few counts of this clonotype. The chain recombines TRBV20-1 with TRBJ1-3; tentative D call: TRBD1 (6 bases). The ends were cut back, 6 bases at V and 0 bases at J, with 18 bases in the middle. Per germline, CDR1 DFQATT and CDR2 SNEGSKA (reference sequence). CDR3 length: 16 residues. DNA of the CDR3: TGCAGTGCCCCCCGGGGGGGGGGGCCCTCTGGAAACACCATATATTTT. It specifies CSAPRGGGPSGNTIYF.

This clonotype was seen many times. The chain carries TRBV5-1 and TRBJ2-7; TRBD2 matches 11 bases. With 4 bases clipped from V and 3 bases from J, the junction kept 3 bases outside the gene matches. Germline values: CDR1 SGHRS, CDR2 YFSETQ. CDR3 length: 14 amino acids. The CDR3 here is CASSTSGSVYEQYF. DNA for the CDR3: TGCGCCAGCAGCACTAGCGGGAGTGTCTACGAGCAGTACTTC.

The table lists this clonotype with many counts. The gene calls are TRBV2 and TRBJ2-7; no clear D. V lost 6 bases and J 4 bases, leaving 13 bases between the germline ends. Germline assignment: CDR1 SNHLY and CDR2 FYNNEI. CDR3 length: 13 residues. This CDR3 reads CASRATLFYEQYF. Here the CDR3 DNA reads TGTGCCAGCAGGGCGACCCTTTTTTACGAGCAGTACTTC.

The rearrangement links TRBV28 to TRBJ2-5; D uncertain. The CDR3 is 15 amino acids. The V and J ends lost 2 bases and 4 bases respectively, with 14 bases between them. From germline, CDR1 is MDHEN and CDR2 SYDVKM. The CDR3 nucleotides are TGTGCCAGCAGTTTACCTGCTAGTGGTGGAGAGACCCAGTACTTC. It specifies CASSLPASGGETQYF.

The table lists this clonotype with many counts. The chain joins TRBV6-1 to TRBJ2-3; 9 bases align to TRBD1. In germline, CDR1 is MNHNS, CDR2 SASEGT. The CDR3 has 16 residues. V gave up 2 bases and J gave up 5 bases; unmatched junction bases: 8. The CDR3 reads CASSEMGQGTGDTQYF. CDR3 bases: TGTGCCAGCAGTGAAATGGGACAGGGTACGGGAGATACGCAGTATTTT.

V gene TRBV12-3 or TRBV12-4 combines with J gene TRBJ2-2; D might be TRBD1 or TRBD2, each matching 5 bases. Trimming shortened V by 7 bases and J by 9 bases, and 21 bases separated the two germline ends. This CDR3 region has 15 residues. The CDR3 coding sequence is TGTGCCAGCACCAACAGCGTTGGGGGAGTAAGGGAGCTGTTTTTT. Its translation is CASTNSVGGVRELFF.

This clonotype was detected many times. The chain combines TRBV6-5 with TRBJ2-5; D may be TRBD1 (5 bases). Trimming removed 0 bases at V and 5 bases at J, with 13 bases between. The CDR3 consists of 15 residues. Germline lookup yields CDR1 MNHEY and CDR2 SVGAGI. In nucleotides, the CDR3 is TGTGCCAGCAGTTACTCGACAGAAAAATCGGAGACCCAGTACTTC. This encodes CASSYSTEKSETQYF.

The gene calls are TRBV20-1 and TRBJ2-2; TRBD2 might be the D (6 bases). The V gene lost 5 bases and the J gene lost 3 bases, with 16 bases spanning the gap. The CDR3 runs 15 residues. Per the germline V gene, CDR1 is DFQATT and CDR2 is SNEGSKA (reference sequence). CDR3: CSALPLGGHTGELFF. CDR3 bases: TGCAGTGCTTTGCCCCTCGGGGGTCACACCGGGGAGCTGTTTTTT.